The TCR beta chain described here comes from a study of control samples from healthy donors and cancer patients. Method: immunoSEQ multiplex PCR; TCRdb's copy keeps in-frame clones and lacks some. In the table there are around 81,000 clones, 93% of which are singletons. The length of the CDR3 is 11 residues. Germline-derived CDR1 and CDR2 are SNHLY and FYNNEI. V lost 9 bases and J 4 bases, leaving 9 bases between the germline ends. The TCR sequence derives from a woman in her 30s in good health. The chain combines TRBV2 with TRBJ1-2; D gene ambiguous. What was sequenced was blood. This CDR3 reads CASSPSYGYTF. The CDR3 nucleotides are TGTGCCAGTTCCCCCAGCTATGGCTACACCTTC.